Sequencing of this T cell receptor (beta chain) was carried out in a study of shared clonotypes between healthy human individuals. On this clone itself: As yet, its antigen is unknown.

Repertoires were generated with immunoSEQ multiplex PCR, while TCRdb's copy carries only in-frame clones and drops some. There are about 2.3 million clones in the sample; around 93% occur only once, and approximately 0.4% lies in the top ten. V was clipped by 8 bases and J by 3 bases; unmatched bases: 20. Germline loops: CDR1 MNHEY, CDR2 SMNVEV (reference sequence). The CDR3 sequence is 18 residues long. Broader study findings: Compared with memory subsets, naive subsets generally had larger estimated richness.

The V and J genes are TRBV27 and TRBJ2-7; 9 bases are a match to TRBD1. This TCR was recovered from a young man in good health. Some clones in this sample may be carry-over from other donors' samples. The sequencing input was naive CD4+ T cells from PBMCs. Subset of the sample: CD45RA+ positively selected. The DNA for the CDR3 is TGTGCCAGCTTCCCTCTAGCGGCCGGGACAGGGAAGAGCTACGAGCAGTACTTC. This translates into CASFPLAAGTGKSYEQYF.